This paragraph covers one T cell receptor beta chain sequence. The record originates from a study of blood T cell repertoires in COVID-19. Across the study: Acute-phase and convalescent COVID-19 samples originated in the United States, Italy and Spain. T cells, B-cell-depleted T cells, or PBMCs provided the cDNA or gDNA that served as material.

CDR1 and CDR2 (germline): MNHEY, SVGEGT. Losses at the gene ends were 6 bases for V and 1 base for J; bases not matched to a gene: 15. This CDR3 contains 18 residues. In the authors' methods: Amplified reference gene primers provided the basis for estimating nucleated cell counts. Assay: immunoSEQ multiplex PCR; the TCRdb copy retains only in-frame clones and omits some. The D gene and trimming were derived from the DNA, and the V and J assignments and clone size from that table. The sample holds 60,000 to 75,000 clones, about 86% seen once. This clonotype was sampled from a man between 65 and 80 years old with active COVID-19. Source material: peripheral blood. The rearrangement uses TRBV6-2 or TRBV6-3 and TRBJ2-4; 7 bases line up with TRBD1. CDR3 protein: CASSHGPGQTSAKNIQYF. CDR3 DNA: TGTGCCAGCAGCCACGGACCGGGACAGACCTCTGCCAAAAACATTCAGTACTTC.